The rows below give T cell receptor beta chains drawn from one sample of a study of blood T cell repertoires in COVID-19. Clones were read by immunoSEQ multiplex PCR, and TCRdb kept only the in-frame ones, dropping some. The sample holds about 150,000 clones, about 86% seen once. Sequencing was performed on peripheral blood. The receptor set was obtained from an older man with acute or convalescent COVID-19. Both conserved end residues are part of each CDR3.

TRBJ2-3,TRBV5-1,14,CASSWTGGADTQYF
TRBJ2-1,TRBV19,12,CASSPNGHEQFF
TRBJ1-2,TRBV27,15,CASSSLSDSNYGYTF
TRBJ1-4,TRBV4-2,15,CASSDGQGENEKLFF
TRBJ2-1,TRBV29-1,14,CSTDTGGSYNEQFF
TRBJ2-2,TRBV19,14,CASSRDRATGELFF
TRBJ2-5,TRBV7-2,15,CASSPQTAQGETQYF
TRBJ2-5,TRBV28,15,CASSSPGTGQETQYF
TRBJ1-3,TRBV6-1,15,CASSEGAFSGNTIYF
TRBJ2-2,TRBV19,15,CASSTRDRLVGELFF
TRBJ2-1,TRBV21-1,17,CASSKRLKAGSCNEQFF
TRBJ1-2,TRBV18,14,CASSLKEGANGYTF
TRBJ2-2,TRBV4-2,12,CASSTNTGELFF
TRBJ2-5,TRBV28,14,CASSSGHFIETQYF
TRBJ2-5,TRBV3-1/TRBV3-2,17,CASSQRLTSGRGETQYF
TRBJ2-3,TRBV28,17,CASSFRGTGLSTDTQYF
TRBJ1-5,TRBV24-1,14,CATSDTTGFQPQHF
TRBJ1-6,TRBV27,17,CASSLRSGVTYNSPLHF
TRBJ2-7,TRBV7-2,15,CASSLVSGGDYEQYF
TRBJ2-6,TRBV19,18,CASSIQTGRGSGANVLTF
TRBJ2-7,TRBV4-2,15,CASSQNSGRAGEQYF
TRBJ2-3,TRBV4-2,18,CASSQDLTSGRGSDTQYF
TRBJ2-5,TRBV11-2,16,CASSDRRDGLQETQYF
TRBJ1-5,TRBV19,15,CASTWGQGGDQPQHF
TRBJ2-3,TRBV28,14,CASSFGLITDTQYF
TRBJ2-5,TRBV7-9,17,CASSLGQGLMQKETQYF
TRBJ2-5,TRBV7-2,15,CASSSPWSVRETQYF
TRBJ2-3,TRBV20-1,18,CSASPLAGDGYSTDTQYF
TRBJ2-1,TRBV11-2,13,CASRTSGYNEQFF
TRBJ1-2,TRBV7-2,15,CASSVGGGGPLGYTF
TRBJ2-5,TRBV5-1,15,CASSLLLAGQETQYF
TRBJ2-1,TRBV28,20,CASSPGTGRTSGYSYNEQFF
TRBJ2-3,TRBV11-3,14,CASSFGGGSDTQYF
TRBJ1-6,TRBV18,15,CASSPRTGSYSPLHF
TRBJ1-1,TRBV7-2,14,CASSFTGPETEAFF
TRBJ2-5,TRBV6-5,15,CASSTGTGGSETQYF
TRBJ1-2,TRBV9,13,CASSARPQGPPIF
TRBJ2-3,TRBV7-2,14,CASSRDRSTDTQYF
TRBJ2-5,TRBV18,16,CASSPPVVRAQETQYF
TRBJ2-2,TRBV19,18,CASSTPGLAGASSGELFF
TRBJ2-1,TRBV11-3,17,CASSLSGLAGTYNEQFF
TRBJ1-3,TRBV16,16,CASSRSGTGTGNTIYF